The text below deals with one TCR beta chain. Its antigen is still unknown. Here immunoSEQ multiplex PCR was the method, and the copy in TCRdb shows in-frame clones only, minus some. The sample records fewer than 120,000 clones, 93% being singletons. This sample was taken from a study of graft-versus-host responses after intestinal transplantation. Between the trimmed V and J ends, which lost 2 bases and 0 bases, there was a span of 9 bases. Germline values: CDR1 SGHNT, CDR2 YYREEE (reference sequence). The length of the CDR3 is 14 residues. General observations from the study: Recipient bone marrow held GvH clones, some seen earlier in ileum or blood.

The clonotype comes from a human donor who received an intestinal transplant. The sample here was unstimulated CD8+ T cells sorted from spleen or lymph node cells, taken before intestinal transplant. The rearrangement links TRBV5-4 to TRBJ2-7; D may be TRBD1 (6 bases). CDR3 coding DNA: TGTGCCAGCAGCTTTCAACAGGGCTCCTACGAGCAGTACTTC. Its translation: CASSFQQGSYEQYF.